Listed here is a single TCR beta chain. Other DNA sequences within the sample encode an identical CDR3. This sample is drawn from a study of blood T cell repertoires in COVID-19. In the study overall: Acute and convalescent COVID-19 samples came from the United States, Italy and Spain. T cells, B-cell-depleted T cells, or PBMCs supplied cDNA or gDNA.

CDR1 is SGHTA and CDR2 is FQGNSA in the germline V gene. This CDR3 spans 13 amino acids. V dropped 2 bases and J dropped 5 bases, with 9 bases sitting between them. In the study's own analysis: It was from reference gene primer amplification that nucleated cell counts were estimated. Sequencing used immunoSEQ multiplex PCR; TCRdb keeps in-frame clones, though not all of them. That table supplies the V and J calls and clone size; D and trimming were determined from the DNA. This table holds over 120,000 clones, around nine tenths found once. The TCR comes from a human donor in a cohort sampled during active COVID-19. The material sequenced was peripheral blood. This sequence joins TRBV7-2 and TRBJ1-1, with TRBD1 as a possible D gene (5 bases). DNA of the CDR3: TGTGCCAGCAGCTTAAGGAGGGGAACTGAAGCTTTCTTT. It specifies CASSLRRGTEAFF.